Reported below is one T cell receptor (beta chain). Stated time point: patch test 2, 6 weeks after DPC sensitization. Treatment denoted: therapeutic diphenylcyclopropenone sensitization with weekly scalp DPC. The record originates from a study of human T cells and chemical hapten exposure. Attachment of unique molecular identifiers to individual cDNA molecules was performed in the library. TCRdb passed the RACE reads through MiXCR, listing each CDR3 protein once. Here the sample spans approximately 95,000 distinct CDR3 sequences, about an eighth being singletons. The CDR3 is 13 amino acids. The germline CDR1 and CDR2 sequences are MNHEY and SMNVEV (reference sequence). Trimming cost V 7 bases and J 8 bases; bases outside gene matches: 9.

The J gene is TRBJ1-1, the V gene TRBV27, with TRBD1 matching over 8 bases. This clonotype was sampled from a woman aged 40 to 55 with alopecia areata. Some clones in this sample may be carry-over from other donors' samples. Sequences were derived from whole blood, sampled in connection with sensitization to the hapten diphenylcyclopropenone (DPC). CDR3 nucleotide sequence: TGTGCCAGCACCCGGACAGGGATAACCGAAGCTTTCTTT. It translates to CASTRTGITEAFF.